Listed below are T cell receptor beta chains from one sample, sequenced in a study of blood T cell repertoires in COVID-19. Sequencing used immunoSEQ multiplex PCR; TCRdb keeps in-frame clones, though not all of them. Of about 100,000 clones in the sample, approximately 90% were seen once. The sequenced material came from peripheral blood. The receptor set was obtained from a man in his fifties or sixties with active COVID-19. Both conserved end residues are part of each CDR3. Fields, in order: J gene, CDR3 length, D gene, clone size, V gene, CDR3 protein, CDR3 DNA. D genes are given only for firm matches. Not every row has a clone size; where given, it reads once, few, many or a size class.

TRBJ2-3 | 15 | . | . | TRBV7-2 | CASSSQRTSTDTQYF | TGTGCCAGCAGCAGTCAGAGGACTAGCACAGATACGCAGTATTTT
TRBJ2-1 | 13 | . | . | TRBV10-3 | CAISESDGGEQFF | TGTGCCATCAGTGAGTCAGACGGAGGTGAGCAGTTCTTC
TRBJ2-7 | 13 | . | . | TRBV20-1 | CSASRARGYEQYF | TGCAGTGCTAGTCGCGCGCGGGGCTACGAGCAGTACTTC
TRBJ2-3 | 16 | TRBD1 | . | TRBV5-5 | CASSSQGAPFTDTQYF | TGTGCCAGCAGCTCACAGGGGGCTCCGTTCACAGATACGCAGTATTTT
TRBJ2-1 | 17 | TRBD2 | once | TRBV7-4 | CASSLGTSGGQNNEQFF | TGTGCCAGCAGCCTCGGGACTAGCGGGGGCCAGAACAATGAGCAGTTCTTC
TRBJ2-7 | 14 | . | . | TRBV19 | CASMDGGAPYEQYF | TGTGCCAGTATGGATGGCGGGGCCCCCTACGAGCAGTACTTC
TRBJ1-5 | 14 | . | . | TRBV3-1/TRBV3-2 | CASSPGRGIHPQHF | TGTGCCAGCAGCCCGGGGCGCGGGATACATCCCCAGCATTTT
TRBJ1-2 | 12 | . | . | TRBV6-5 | CASGQGRYGYTF | TGTGCCAGCGGGCAGGGGCGGTATGGCTACACCTTC
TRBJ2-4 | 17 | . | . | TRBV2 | CASSVLSSGVAKNIQYF | TGTGCCAGCAGTGTCTTGTCAAGCGGAGTAGCCAAAAACATTCAGTACTTC
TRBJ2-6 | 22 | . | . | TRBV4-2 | CASSPRLGIGERATSGANVLTF | TGTGCCAGCAGCCCAAGACTCGGGATCGGGGAGAGGGCGACCTCTGGGGCCAACGTCCTGACTTTC
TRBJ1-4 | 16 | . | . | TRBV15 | CATSYKDPATNEKLFF | TGTGCCACCAGCTACAAAGATCCTGCAACTAATGAAAAACTGTTTTTT
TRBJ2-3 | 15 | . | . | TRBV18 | CASSQTGIGTDTQYF | TGTGCCAGCTCACAAACAGGGATTGGCACAGATACGCAGTATTTT
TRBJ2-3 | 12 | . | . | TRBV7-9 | CASSSRDYTQYF | TGTGCCAGCAGCTCACGAGATTATACGCAGTATTTT
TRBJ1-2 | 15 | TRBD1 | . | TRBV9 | CASSVRTGANYGYTF | TGTGCCAGCAGCGTAAGGACAGGAGCTAACTATGGCTACACCTTC
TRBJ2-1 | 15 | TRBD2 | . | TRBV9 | CASSIGGREGSEQFF | TGTGCCAGCAGCATTGGAGGGCGGGAGGGGTCTGAGCAGTTCTTC
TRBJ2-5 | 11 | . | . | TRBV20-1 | CSARAGETQYF | TGCAGTGCGCGAGCGGGAGAGACCCAGTACTTC
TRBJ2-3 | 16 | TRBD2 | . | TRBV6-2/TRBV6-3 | CASSPLAGGPADTQYF | TGTGCCAGCAGTCCCCTGGCGGGAGGGCCCGCAGATACGCAGTATTTT